The sequence of this TCR beta chain was determined in a study of OX40 agonist ivuxolimab in advanced cancers. Peripheral blood came from all dose cohorts at three timepoints. The CDR3 runs to 15 residues. Germline CDR1 is SGHTA and CDR2 is FQGNSA. Losses at the gene ends were 0 bases for V and 5 bases for J; bases not matched to a gene: 5. Repertoires were generated with immunoSEQ multiplex PCR, while TCRdb's copy carries only in-frame clones and drops some. The repertoire consists of tens of thousands of clones, with approximately 86% occurring once and the leading ten covering under 0.7%. The input for sequencing was CD4+ or CD8+ T cells sorted from blood, taken in a trial of the OX40 agonist ivuxolimab. This sequence originates from an adult with an advanced solid tumor such as melanoma, head and neck, liver or kidney cancer. The chain carries TRBV7-2 and TRBJ2-5; 8 bases are a match to TRBD1. The chain's CDR3 is CASSLAAGGVETQYF. The CDR3, as DNA: TGTGCCAGCAGCTTAGCAGCAGGGGGCGTTGAGACCCAGTACTTC.